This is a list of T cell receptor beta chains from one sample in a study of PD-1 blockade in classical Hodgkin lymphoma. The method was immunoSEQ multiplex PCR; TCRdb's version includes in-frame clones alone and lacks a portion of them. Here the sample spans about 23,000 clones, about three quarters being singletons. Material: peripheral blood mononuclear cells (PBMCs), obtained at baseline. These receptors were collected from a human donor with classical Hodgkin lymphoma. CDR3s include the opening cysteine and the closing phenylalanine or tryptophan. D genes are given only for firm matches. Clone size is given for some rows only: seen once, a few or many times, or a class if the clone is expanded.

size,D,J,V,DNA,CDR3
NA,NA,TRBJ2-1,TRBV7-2,TGTGCCAGCAGCTTAGGATCCGGGGTTGGGGAGAATGAGCAGTTCTTC,CASSLGSGVGENEQFF
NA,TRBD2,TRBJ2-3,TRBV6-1,TGTGCCAGCAGTGAACTAGCGGGAGGGCCGGATACGCAGTATTTT,CASSELAGGPDTQYF
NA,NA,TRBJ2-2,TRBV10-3,TGTGCCATCATAGGGGCTGGCGGGGAGCTGTTTTTT,CAIIGAGGELFF
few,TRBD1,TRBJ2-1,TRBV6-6,TGTGCCAGCAGTTCGGACAGGGGGCGATACAATGAGCAGTTCTTC,CASSSDRGRYNEQFF
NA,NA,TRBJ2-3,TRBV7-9,TGTGCCAGCAGCTTTAACTCGGCAGATACGCAGTATTTT,CASSFNSADTQYF
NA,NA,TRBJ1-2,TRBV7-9,TGTGCCAGCAGCATGGAGGGGGGCAACTATGGCTACACCTTC,CASSMEGGNYGYTF
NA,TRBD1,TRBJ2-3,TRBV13,TGTGCCAGCAGCTTAGGCTCTCGGACAGGGGGGAAGGATACGCAGTATTTT,CASSLGSRTGGKDTQYF
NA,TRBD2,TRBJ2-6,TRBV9,TGTGCCAGCAGCGCGGGAGGGCTAGGGGCCAACGTCCTGACTTTC,CASSAGGLGANVLTF
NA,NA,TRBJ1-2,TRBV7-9,TGTGCCAGCAGCCTAGACACCTATGGCTACACCTTC,CASSLDTYGYTF
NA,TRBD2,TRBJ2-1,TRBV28,TGTGCCAGCAGTCCTACCCCCTCGGGACTAGCGGGAAGGGAGTTCTTC,CASSPTPSGLAGREFF
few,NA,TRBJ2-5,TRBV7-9,TGTGCCAGCAGCCCCACAGAGGACGGCCCACAAGAGACCCAGTACTTC,CASSPTEDGPQETQYF
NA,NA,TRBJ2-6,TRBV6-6,TGTGCCAGCAGTTACAGACAGATCTCTGGGGCCAACGTCCTGACTTTC,CASSYRQISGANVLTF
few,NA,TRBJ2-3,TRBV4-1,TGCGCCAGCAGAAGATTAGTCTCCATCGCAGATACGCAGTATTTT,CASRRLVSIADTQYF
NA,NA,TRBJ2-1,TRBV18,TGTGCCAGCTCACCCCTCCCCAACAATGAGCAGTTCTTC,CASSPLPNNEQFF
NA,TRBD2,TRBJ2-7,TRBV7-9,TGTGCCAGCAGCTTAGGAGTGGGACTAGTGTACGAGCAGTACTTC,CASSLGVGLVYEQYF
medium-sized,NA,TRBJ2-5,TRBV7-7,TGTGCCAGCAGCTTAGGGATAGCTGGAGATGGGACCCAGTACTTC,CASSLGIAGDGTQYF
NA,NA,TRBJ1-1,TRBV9,TGTGCCAGCTCCCGGCATCTATCCATTAGCACGGACACTGAAGCTTTCTTT,CASSRHLSISTDTEAFF
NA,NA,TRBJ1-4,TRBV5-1,TGCGCCAGCAGCCAAGGGGGTTCAACTAATGAAAAACTGTTTTTT,CASSQGGSTNEKLFF
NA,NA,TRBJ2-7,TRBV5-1,TGCGCCAGCAGCTTCTCTAACCCCTCCTACGAGCAGTACTTC,CASSFSNPSYEQYF
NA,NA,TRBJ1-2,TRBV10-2,TGCGCCAGCAGTGAGTCAGCGGCGGGGCAGAACTATGGCTACACCTTC,CASSESAAGQNYGYTF
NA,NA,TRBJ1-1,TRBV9,TGTGCCAGCAGCGTAGTCGCCAAGAACACTGAAGCTTTCTTT,CASSVVAKNTEAFF
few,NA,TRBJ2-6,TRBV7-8,TGTGCCAGCAGCGCGGACAGATATTTCTCTGGGGCCAACGTCCTGACTTTC,CASSADRYFSGANVLTF
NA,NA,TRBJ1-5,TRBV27,TGTGCCAGCAGTTCTACCGGGGGAGGGGATCAGCCCCAGCATTTT,CASSSTGGGDQPQHF
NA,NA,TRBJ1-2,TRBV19,TGTGCCAGTAGTCGACACACCCCCCAGACGGGAGACAGTCGATTAACCTATGGCTACACCTTC,CASSRHTPQTGDSRLTYGYTF
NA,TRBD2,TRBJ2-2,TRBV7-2,TGTGCCAGCAGCAGTCCGGGACTAGGAAACACCGGGGAGCTGTTTTTT,CASSSPGLGNTGELFF
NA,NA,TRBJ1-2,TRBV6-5,TGTGCCAGCAGTTACTCGGACACCCTGGGGGGCTACACCTTC,CASSYSDTLGGYTF
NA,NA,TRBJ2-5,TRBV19,TGTGCCAGTAGTATTGGGGGCGGGTTACAAGAGACCCAGTACTTC,CASSIGGGLQETQYF
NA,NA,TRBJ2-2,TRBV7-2,TGTGCCAGCAGCTCGGACAAGAACACCGGGGGGCTGTTTTTT,CASSSDKNTGGLFF
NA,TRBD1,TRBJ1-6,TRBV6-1,TGTGCCAGCAGGGCAACAGGGGGCGGTTCACCCCTCCACTTT,CASRATGGGSPLHF
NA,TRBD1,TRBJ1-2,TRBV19,TGTGCCAGCGGGGGTCTAGGGGGCTATGGCTATGGCTACACCTTC,CASGGLGGYGYGYTF
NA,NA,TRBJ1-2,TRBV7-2,TGTGCCAGCAGCTTAGCCGGGGCGCGTGGCTACACCTTC,CASSLAGARGYTF
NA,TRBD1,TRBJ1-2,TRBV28,TGTGCCAGCAGTTCCACAGGGGACTATGGCTACACCTTC,CASSSTGDYGYTF
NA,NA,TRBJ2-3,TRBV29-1,TGCAGCGTTGAAGAGGGCTGGGTGGCGAACACAGATACGCAGTATTTT,CSVEEGWVANTDTQYF
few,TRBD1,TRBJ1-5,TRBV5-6,TGTGCCAGCAGCTTGGGAAAGGGGACAGGGCTGAGCAATCAGCCCCAGCATTTT,CASSLGKGTGLSNQPQHF
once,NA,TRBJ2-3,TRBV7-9,TGTGCCAGCAGCGGCTTAGCGGCGCGTACGCAGTATTTT,CASSGLAARTQYF
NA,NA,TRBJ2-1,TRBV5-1,TGCGCCAGCAGCTTAGTAGCGACCTACAATGAGCAGTTCTTC,CASSLVATYNEQFF
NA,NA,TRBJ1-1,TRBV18,TGTGCCAGCCCATGGAACACTGAAGCTTTCTTT,CASPWNTEAFF
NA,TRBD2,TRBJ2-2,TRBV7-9,TGTGCCAGCAGCCCGGGGGGGGGACCTACCGGGGAGCTGTTTTTT,CASSPGGGPTGELFF
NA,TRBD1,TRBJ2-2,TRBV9,TGTGCCAGCAGCGTAGGCGGGACAGGGCACGGGGAGCTGTTTTTT,CASSVGGTGHGELFF
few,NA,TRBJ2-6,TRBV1,TGCACCAGCAGAGCACAAAGTCGGGCCAACGTCCTGACTTTC,CTSRAQSRANVLTF
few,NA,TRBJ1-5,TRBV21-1,TGTGCCAGCAGCAAATTTTATTGGACAGGGTTTGAGCCCCAGCATTTT,CASSKFYWTGFEPQHF
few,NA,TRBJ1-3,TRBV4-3,TGCGCCAGCAGCCAAGATAGGGGTCGTTTTGGAAACACCATATATTTT,CASSQDRGRFGNTIYF
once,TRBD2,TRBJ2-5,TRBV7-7,TGTGCCAGCAGCCCCAAGCTAGCGGGCAAAGAGACCCAGTACTTC,CASSPKLAGKETQYF
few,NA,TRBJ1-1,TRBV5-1,TGCGCCAGCAGCTTGGATGGCAGGGCGAACACTGAAGCTTTCTTT,CASSLDGRANTEAFF
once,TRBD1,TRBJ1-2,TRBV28,TGTGCCAGCAGGGAGTGGGACAGGGTCTTCTATGGCTACACCTTC,CASREWDRVFYGYTF
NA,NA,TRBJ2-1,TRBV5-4,TGTGCCAGCAGCTCCACTAGAGAGAATGAGCAGTTCTTC,CASSSTRENEQFF
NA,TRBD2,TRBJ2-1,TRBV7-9,TGTGCCAGCAGCTCGGATGGACTAGGATTAAATGAGCAGTTCTTC,CASSSDGLGLNEQFF